This T cell receptor (beta chain) emerged from a study of cytomegalovirus exposure and HLA in healthy donors. Findings and caveats of the study: Most of the CMV-associated TCR beta chains (in a later analysis) appeared to be HLA-restricted.

At the time of sampling, donors were nominally healthy, though unrecorded immune exposures were likely. Vbeta (60) and Jbeta (13) primers were used in the PCR. Profiled with immunoSEQ multiplex PCR; TCRdb holds only in-frame clones, not every one. The sample yields approximately 95,000 clones, approximately 80% seen once. The CDR3 consists of 14 residues. Germline CDR1 and CDR2: MNHEY and SMNVEV (reference sequence). V was clipped by 6 bases and J by 2 bases; unmatched bases: 7. This clone was seen a handful of times. No antigen is known for it. Other nucleotide sequences in the sample specify the same CDR3.

This chain joins TRBV27 and TRBJ2-7; 7 nucleotides match TRBD1. This TCR was sampled from a woman in her 70s in good health and CMV-seropositive. The specimen sequenced was PBMCs. The CDR3 sequence is CASSLGGQTYEQYF. CDR3 bases: TGTGCCAGCAGCCTTGGGGGACAGACCTACGAGCAGTACTTC.